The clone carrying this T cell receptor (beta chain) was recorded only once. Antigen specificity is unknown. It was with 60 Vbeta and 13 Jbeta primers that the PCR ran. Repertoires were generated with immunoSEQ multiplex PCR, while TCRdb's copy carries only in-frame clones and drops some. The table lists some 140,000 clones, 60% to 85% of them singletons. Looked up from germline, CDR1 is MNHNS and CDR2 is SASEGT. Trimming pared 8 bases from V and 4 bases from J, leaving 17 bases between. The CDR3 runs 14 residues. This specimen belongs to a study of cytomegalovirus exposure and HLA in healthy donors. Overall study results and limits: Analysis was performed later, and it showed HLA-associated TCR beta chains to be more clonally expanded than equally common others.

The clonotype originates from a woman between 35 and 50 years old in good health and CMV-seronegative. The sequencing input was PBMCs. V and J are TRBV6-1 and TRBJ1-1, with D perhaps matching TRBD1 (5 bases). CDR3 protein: CASSVAGGGTEAFF. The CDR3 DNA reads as TGTGCCAGCTCGGTAGCCGGGGGGGGCACTGAAGCTTTCTTT.